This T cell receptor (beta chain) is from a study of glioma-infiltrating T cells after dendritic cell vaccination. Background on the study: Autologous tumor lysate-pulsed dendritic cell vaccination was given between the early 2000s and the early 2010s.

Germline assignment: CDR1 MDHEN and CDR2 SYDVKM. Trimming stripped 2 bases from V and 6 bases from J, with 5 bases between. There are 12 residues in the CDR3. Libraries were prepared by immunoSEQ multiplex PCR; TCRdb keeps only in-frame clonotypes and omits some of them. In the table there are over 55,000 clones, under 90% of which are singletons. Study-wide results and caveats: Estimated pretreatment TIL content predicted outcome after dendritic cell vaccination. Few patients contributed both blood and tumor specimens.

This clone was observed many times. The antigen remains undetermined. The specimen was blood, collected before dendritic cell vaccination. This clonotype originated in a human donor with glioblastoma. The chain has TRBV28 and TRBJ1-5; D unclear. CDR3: CASSLPGQPQHF. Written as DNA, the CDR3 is TGTGCCAGCAGTTTACCAGGTCAGCCCCAGCATTTT.